Shown below are 17 T cell receptor beta chains from a single sample sequenced in a study of shared clonotypes between healthy human individuals. Only in-frame clones appear in the TCRdb table, and some are missing; sequencing was by immunoSEQ multiplex PCR. The table has about 1.4 million clones, roughly 96% seen once. What was sequenced was naive CD4+ T cells sorted from blood. The subset is: CD45RA+ positively selected. The receptors were sampled from a young man in good health.

The chain employs TRBV9 and TRBJ2-5, with D possibly TRBD2 on 7 matching bases. V was shortened by 0 bases and J by 0 bases, with 12 bases between the two germline ends. Germline V gene lookup returns CDR1 SGDLS and CDR2 YYNGEE. The CDR3 length is 16 residues. CDR3 in DNA: TGTGCCAGCAGCGTAGAGGGGGGGTTTTACCAAGAGACCCAGTACTTC. It yields the protein CASSVEGGFYQETQYF.

V is TRBV5-1 and J is TRBJ2-2, with D unclear. The CDR3 runs 13 residues. The germline V gene encodes CDR1 SGHRS and CDR2 YFSETQ. V was clipped by 7 bases and J by 0 bases, with 7 bases between them. CDR3 DNA sequence: TGCGCCAGCGCCCGGACGAACACCGGGGAGCTGTTTTTT. Protein product: CASARTNTGELFF. The full variable domain, rest sourced from reference TRBV5-1 and TRBJ2-2, is KAGVTQTPRYLIKTRGQQVTLSCSPISGHRSVSWYQQTPGQGLQFLFEYFSETQRNKGNFPGRFSGRQFSNSRSEMNVSTLELGDSALYLCASARTNTGELFFGEGSRLTVL.

The chain joins TRBV7-9 to TRBJ2-7; the D is unclear. V lost 5 bases, J lost 5 bases, and 16 bases lay in between. The V gene's germline CDR1 is SEHNR and CDR2 FQNEAQ (reference sequence). The CDR3 sequence is 14 residues long. CDR3 loop: CASSPPSLAHEQYF. The CDR3 DNA reads as TGTGCCAGCAGCCCCCCCTCACTGGCCCACGAGCAGTACTTC.

The V gene is TRBV4-3, the J gene TRBJ2-6; the D is unclear. The CDR3 is 13 residues long. The germline V gene has CDR1 LGHNA and CDR2 YSLEER. Trimming cost V 1 base and J 3 bases, with 1 base left between them. The CDR3 sequence: CASSQVGANVLTF. CDR3 sequence (DNA): TGCGCCAGCAGCCAAGTTGGGGCCAACGTCCTGACTTTC.

The chain joins TRBV28 to TRBJ2-3; the match to TRBD1 covers 8 bases. Unmatched junction bases numbered 13, after V lost 3 bases and J lost 5 bases. Germline V gene data show CDR1 as MDHEN and CDR2 as SYDVKM. CDR3 length: 17 amino acids. As DNA, the CDR3 is TGTGCCAGCAGTTTTTCCCCGGGACAGGTGCTTAGAGATACGCAGTATTTT. Its translation: CASSFSPGQVLRDTQYF.

The chain employs TRBV15 and TRBJ1-1; possibly TRBD1 for D (5 bases). Germline V gives CDR1 LNHNV, CDR2 YYDKDF (reference sequence). The germline V and J ends were trimmed by 3 bases and 3 bases, with 17 bases remaining between them. The length of the CDR3 is 16 residues. The CDR3 region has the DNA TGTGCCACCAGCAGGGACCACCGGCGAGGGGACACTGAAGCTTTCTTT. Translation gives CATSRDHRRGDTEAFF.

CDR3 in amino acids: CASSSLDGGRQFF. The CDR3 DNA reads as TGTGCCAGCAGCTCCCTGGATGGAGGGAGGCAGTTCTTC. This chain links TRBV11-1 with TRBJ2-1; possible D gene TRBD2, 6 bases. The CDR3 extends over 13 amino acids. Trimming cost V 4 bases and J 12 bases, with 16 bases left between them. Per germline, CDR1 SGHAT and CDR2 FQDESV (reference sequence).

The chain is built from TRBV28 and TRBJ2-3; 9 bases fit TRBD1. V shed 0 bases and J 0 bases; nucleotides not matched to a gene: 10. CDR1 MDHEN and CDR2 SYDVKM come from the germline V gene. This CDR3 has 19 residues. DNA of the CDR3: TGTGCCAGCAGTTTATGGTTGACTGGACAGGGGTCGAGCACAGATACGCAGTATTTT. This translates into CASSLWLTGQGSSTDTQYF.

The rearrangement joins TRBV28 to TRBJ2-2, with 13 bases aligning to TRBD2. There are 19 residues in the CDR3. J lost 5 bases, V lost 2 bases, and 11 bases had no gene match. The V gene's germline CDR1 is MDHEN and CDR2 SYDVKM. CDR3 sequence (DNA): TGTGCCAGCAGTTTAGTGGGACAGGGACTAGCGGGACTTACCGGGGAGCTGTTTTTT. Amino acid sequence: CASSLVGQGLAGLTGELFF.

The chain recombines TRBV7-8 with TRBJ2-1; 13 bases map to TRBD2. J was trimmed by 7 bases and V by 8 bases; bases with no gene match: 14. CDR3 length equals 17 residues. Germline V gives CDR1 SGHVS, CDR2 FQNEAQ. CDR3 nucleotide sequence: TGTGCCAGCCGCACTAGCGGGAGGGGTTCAGGGCCGAATGAGCAGTTCTTC. It is translated as CASRTSGRGSGPNEQFF.

The chain recombines TRBV21-1 with TRBJ2-2. TRBV21-1 is noted as a pseudogene. This CDR3 region has 15 residues. CDR3 region: CASSNNNPNTGELFF. The CDR3, as DNA: TGTGCCAGCAGCAACAATAATCCGAACACCGGGGAGCTGTTTTTT.

The chain uses TRBV19 and TRBJ2-1, with 12 bases lining up with TRBD2. CDR3 length: 15 residues. Losses at the gene ends were 3 bases for V and 8 bases for J; bases not matched to a gene: 5. Germline-derived CDR1 and CDR2 are LNHDA and SQIVND (reference sequence). In DNA form, the CDR3 reads TGTGCCAGTAGTATTGGACTAGCGGGACGCTATGAGCAGTTCTTC. Residues: CASSIGLAGRYEQFF.

The rearrangement joins TRBV30 to TRBJ2-3, with TRBD1 as a possible D gene (6 bases). The germline gives CDR1 GTSNPN, CDR2 SVGIG (reference sequence). Trimming cost V 3 bases and J 2 bases, with 9 bases left between them. The CDR3 totals 13 residues. The CDR3 protein is CAWSRGATDTQYF. Here the CDR3 DNA reads TGTGCCTGGAGCAGGGGAGCCACAGATACGCAGTATTTT. Complete variable domain (other parts from reference TRBV30 and TRBJ2-3): SQTIHQWPATLVQPVGSPLSLECTVEGTSNPNLYWYRQAAGRGLQLLFYSVGIGQISSEVPQNLSASRPQDRQFILSSKKLLLSDSGFYLCAWSRGATDTQYFGPGTRLTVL.

The J gene is TRBJ2-7, the V gene TRBV28, with D perhaps given as TRBD1 or TRBD2 (5 bases each). The V gene lost 6 bases and the J gene lost 4 bases, with 19 bases spanning the gap. CDR1 is MDHEN and CDR2 is SYDVKM in the germline V gene. The CDR3 covers 15 residues. CDR3 region: CASSRGVGDPYEQYF. For the CDR3, the DNA is TGTGCCAGCAGCCGAGGAGTGGGGGACCCTTACGAGCAGTACTTC.

The chain has TRBV10-1 and TRBJ2-7, with D unresolved. V was trimmed by 0 bases and J by 1 base, leaving 7 bases between them. Germline V gene sequence: CDR1 WNHNN, CDR2 SYGVQD (reference sequence). The CDR3 consists of 14 residues. As DNA, the CDR3 is TGCGCCAGCAGTGAGTCCGGCGTATCCTACGAGCAGTACTTC. Translating gives CASSESGVSYEQYF.

Only one count was recorded for this clone. The chain carries TRBV27 and TRBJ2-3; tentative D call: TRBD2 (5 bases). This CDR3 contains 15 residues. Per germline, CDR1 MNHEY and CDR2 SMNVEV (reference sequence). Deletions cut 5 bases from V and 4 bases from J, with 16 bases between. CDR3 nucleotide sequence: TGTGCCAGCAGTACCCACCGGACGAGGGCAGATACGCAGTATTTT. It codes for CASSTHRTRADTQYF.

The chain recombines TRBV9 with TRBJ2-1, with D unresolved. The CDR3 contains 13 residues. CDR1 and CDR2 (germline): SGDLS, YYNGEE. Deletions cut 2 bases from V and 9 bases from J, with 12 bases between. The CDR3 is CASSVPTSGEQFF. DNA for the CDR3: TGTGCCAGCAGCGTTCCTACCTCGGGTGAGCAGTTCTTC.